Shown below are 32 T cell receptor beta chains from a single sample sequenced in a study of shared clonotypes between healthy human individuals. Clones were read by immunoSEQ multiplex PCR, and TCRdb kept only the in-frame ones, dropping some. In the table there are around 2.3 million clones, roughly 95% of which are singletons. The sample comprised naive CD4+ T cells sorted from blood. Subset noted: CD45RA+ positively selected. These receptor sequences come from a man aged 18-30 years in good health.

The chain couples TRBV7-9 to TRBJ1-1, with 10 bases matching TRBD1. The CDR3 spans 15 residues. The J segment lost 1 base and the V segment lost 3 bases, leaving 2 bases of the junction unmatched. CDR1 and CDR2 (germline): SEHNR, FQNEAQ (reference sequence). CDR3 DNA sequence: TGTGCCAGCAGCTTGACAGGGGGCCCGAACACTGAAGCTTTCTTT. Its protein is CASSLTGGPNTEAFF.

The J gene is TRBJ2-7, the V gene TRBV19; 8 bases align to TRBD2. There are 15 residues in the CDR3. V dropped 0 bases and J dropped 6; count of bases not matched to a gene: 7. The V gene's germline CDR1 is LNHDA and CDR2 SQIVND (reference sequence). The CDR3 sequence: CASSIDGSGATEQYF. DNA of the CDR3: TGTGCCAGTAGTATAGACGGTAGCGGGGCGACCGAGCAGTACTTC.

The CDR3 sequence is CASSSPGQGRDTEAFF. For the CDR3, the DNA is TGTGCCAGCAGTTCCCCGGGACAGGGTAGGGACACTGAAGCTTTCTTT. The V call is TRBV6-5, the J call TRBJ1-1; 9 bases agree with TRBD1. Unmatched junction bases numbered 9, after V lost 4 bases and J lost 3 bases. The CDR3 is made up of 16 amino acids. Germline loops: CDR1 MNHEY, CDR2 SVGAGI.

This rearrangement joins TRBV4-3 to TRBJ2-1; TRBD2 agrees at 7 bases. After removal of 2 bases from V and 1 base from J, the junction contained 11 bases not matched to a gene. Germline V lookup: CDR1 LGHNA, CDR2 YSLEER. The CDR3 runs 18 residues. The CDR3 DNA sequence: TGCGCCAGCAGCCAATATAGCGCTAGCGGTTCTTCCTACAATGAGCAGTTCTTC. It encodes CASSQYSASGSSYNEQFF.

The V call is TRBV6-5, the J call TRBJ2-2; D assignment may be TRBD1 or TRBD2 (6 bases each). Germline CDR1 MNHEY, CDR2 SVGAGI. CDR3 length: 14 residues. Between the trimmed V and J ends, which lost 5 bases and 5 bases, there was a span of 12 bases. The CDR3 reads CASSRGQFTGELFF. DNA of the CDR3: TGTGCCAGCAGTCGGGGGCAGTTTACCGGGGAGCTGTTTTTT.

Here the CDR3 reads CASSGGKQGRNQPQHF. For the CDR3, the DNA is TGTGCCAGCAGTGGGGGCAAGCAGGGGCGCAATCAGCCCCAGCATTTT. The J gene is TRBJ1-5, the V gene TRBV11-2, with a tentative D call TRBD1 (6 bases). CDR1 is SGHAT and CDR2 is FQNNGV in the germline V gene. Trimming cost V 6 bases and J 2 bases, with 17 bases left between them. CDR3 length: 16 amino acids.

V and J are TRBV10-2 and TRBJ1-2, with D tentatively TRBD1 (6 bases). Trimming left V 3 bases short and J 5 bases short, with 13 bases between. Germline CDR1 reads WSHSY; CDR2 reads SAAADI. The CDR3 consists of 14 residues. The CDR3 spells CASSERTDFYGYTF. In nucleotides, the CDR3 is TGCGCCAGCAGTGAAAGGACAGATTTTTATGGCTACACCTTC.

This chain joins TRBV5-1 and TRBJ2-1; 10 positions agree with TRBD2. Losses at the gene ends were 4 bases for V and 7 bases for J; bases not matched to a gene: 8. This CDR3 contains 15 residues. The germline V gene encodes CDR1 SGHRS and CDR2 YFSETQ. CDR3 DNA sequence: TGCGCCAGCAGCATACTAGCGGGACTGACGAATGAGCAGTTCTTC. Protein product: CASSILAGLTNEQFF.

J is TRBJ2-1 and V is TRBV5-1, with TRBD2 matching 7 bases. Trimming at V came to 3 bases and at J to 6 bases, leaving 3 bases not matched to a gene. The CDR3 consists of 13 residues. In germline, CDR1 is SGHRS, CDR2 YFSETQ. CDR3 bases: TGCGCCAGCAGCTGGGGAGGGATCAATGAGCAGTTCTTC. It translates to CASSWGGINEQFF.

The CDR3 sequence is CASSQDVQSREQYF. CDR3 DNA sequence: TGCGCCAGCAGCCAAGATGTCCAAAGTAGAGAGCAGTACTTC. This chain connects TRBV4-3 to TRBJ2-7; D is unclear. Looked up from germline, CDR1 is LGHNA and CDR2 is YSLEER. The CDR3 extends over 14 amino acids. V dropped 0 bases and J dropped 7 bases, with 13 bases sitting between them.

The DNA of the CDR3 is TGCGCCAGCAGGGGGACAGTTCACGACACTGAAGCTTTCTTT. This encodes CASRGTVHDTEAFF. The rearrangement uses TRBV5-1 and TRBJ1-1, with 7 bases identical to TRBD1. CDR1 is SGHRS, CDR2 YFSETQ, per germline. CDR3 length: 14 residues. The V gene end was trimmed by 5 bases and the J gene end by 3 bases; junction bases not matched to a gene: 7.

This clone was recorded only once. This same CDR3 is encoded by further DNA sequences in the sample. The chain employs TRBV18 and TRBJ2-7; D is ambiguous. The CDR3 has 11 amino acids. Germline loops: CDR1 KGHSH, CDR2 LQKENI. Trimming cost V 6 bases and J 3 bases, with 6 bases left between them. CDR3 residues: CASSPNYEQYF. CDR3 coding DNA: TGTGCCAGCTCGCCAAACTACGAGCAGTACTTC.

CDR3 bases: TGTGCCAGCAGCATCACAGGGGGCCTCAAAGACGTCTATGGCTACACCTTC. It is translated as CASSITGGLKDVYGYTF. The V and J genes are TRBV5-6 and TRBJ1-2, with 9 bases that match TRBD1. After removal of 4 bases from V and 4 bases from J, the junction contained 14 bases not matched to a gene. The CDR3 length is 17 residues. Germline CDR1 and CDR2: SGHDT and YYEEEE.

The rearrangement joins TRBV27 to TRBJ2-7, with D possibly being TRBD1 (6 bases). The V end lost 6 bases, the J end lost 0 bases, and 15 bases lay between the germline ends. The CDR3 is made up of 15 amino acids. The germline V gene has CDR1 MNHEY and CDR2 SMNVEV (reference sequence). The CDR3 spells CASSPRGPPSYEQYF. CDR3 nucleotides: TGTGCCAGCAGCCCCAGGGGCCCGCCCTCCTACGAGCAGTACTTC.

The chain has TRBV25-1 and TRBJ2-2; D remains unclear. Germline V gives CDR1 MGHDK, CDR2 SYGVNS. V was clipped by 2 bases and J by 1 base, with 5 bases between them. The CDR3 totals 14 residues. The CDR3 reads CASSEVKNTGELFF. CDR3 coding DNA: TGTGCCAGCAGTGAAGTAAAGAACACCGGGGAGCTGTTTTTT.

The V call is TRBV6-1, the J call TRBJ2-1; 7 bases agree with TRBD1. V trimming: 7 bases; J trimming: 2 bases; junction bases outside the gene matches: 8. The germline CDR1 and CDR2 sequences are MNHNS and SASEGT. The CDR3 extends over 15 amino acids. The CDR3 here is CASTLGQQTYNEQFF. The CDR3 DNA reads TGTGCCAGCACCCTGGGACAGCAGACCTACAATGAGCAGTTCTTC.

This chain links TRBV19 with TRBJ1-5, with TRBD1 as a possible D gene (6 bases). V was pared by 5 bases and J by 7 bases, with 12 bases between. Germline V gene data show CDR1 as LNHDA and CDR2 as SQIVND (reference sequence). CDR3 size: 13 residues. The CDR3, as DNA: TGTGCCAGTAGTGAACAGGGTGGCCAGCCCCAGCATTTT. Protein sequence: CASSEQGGQPQHF.

The V and J genes are TRBV6-1 and TRBJ1-1; the D gene is possibly TRBD1 (6 bases). Germline V gives CDR1 MNHNS, CDR2 SASEGT. V lost 8 bases, J lost 7 bases, and 14 bases lay in between. There are 12 residues in the CDR3. The chain's CDR3 is CASGTRDLEAFF. The CDR3 DNA sequence: TGTGCCAGCGGGACAAGGGACCTTGAAGCTTTCTTT.

This sequence joins TRBV7-9 and TRBJ1-4; 7 bases align to TRBD1. The CDR3 loop spans 14 amino acids. The V and J ends lost 4 bases and 5 bases, in that order; junction bases with no gene match: 4. From germline, CDR1 is SEHNR and CDR2 FQNEAQ (reference sequence). The CDR3 DNA is TGTGCCAGCAGCTATCAGGGGGGGAATGAAAAACTGTTTTTT. This translates into CASSYQGGNEKLFF.

The rearrangement links TRBV6-1 to TRBJ1-5; D uncertain. The germline V gene has CDR1 MNHNS and CDR2 SASEGT. Trimming removed 5 bases at V and 5 bases at J, with 13 bases between. This CDR3 region has 14 residues. As DNA, the CDR3 is TGTGCCAGCAGTCTAGGGCAGGACCATCAGCCCCAGCATTTT. As protein: CASSLGQDHQPQHF.

V and J are TRBV6-5 and TRBJ2-7; D gene uncertain. The ends were cut back, 8 bases at V and 7 bases at J, with 21 bases in the middle. The CDR3 has 14 residues. The germline V gene encodes CDR1 MNHEY and CDR2 SVGAGI. CDR3 loop: CASHTSGKVWEQYF. In DNA, the CDR3 is TGTGCCAGCCATACAAGTGGGAAAGTTTGGGAGCAGTACTTC.

The chain employs TRBV28 and TRBJ1-6; maybe TRBD1 (6 bases). The CDR3 totals 13 residues. The germline CDR1 and CDR2 sequences are MDHEN and SYDVKM. V was clipped by 6 bases and J by 7 bases, with 10 bases between them. The CDR3, as DNA: TGTGCCAGCAGCACACAGGGAAATTCACCCCTCCACTTT. Its protein product is CASSTQGNSPLHF.

The rearrangement joins TRBV5-1 to TRBJ1-2; TRBD1 agrees at 8 bases. J was trimmed by 2 bases and V by 0 bases; bases with no gene match: 12. Per germline, CDR1 SGHRS and CDR2 YFSETQ. The CDR3 is made up of 18 amino acids. The CDR3: CASSLDRDRLLANYGYTF. The CDR3 region has the DNA TGCGCCAGCAGCTTGGATAGGGACAGGTTATTGGCCAACTATGGCTACACCTTC.

This chain connects TRBV7-9 to TRBJ2-3, with TRBD2 matching over 7 bases. The germline CDR1 and CDR2 sequences are SEHNR and FQNEAQ (reference sequence). The CDR3 is 15 amino acids. The V and J ends lost 4 bases and 4 bases, in that order; junction bases with no gene match: 8. In DNA form, the CDR3 reads TGTGCCAGCAGCTCGGGGGGTAGTATCTCAGATACGCAGTATTTT. It encodes CASSSGGSISDTQYF.

To note about this clone: This sample includes further DNA sequences coding for the same CDR3. The rearrangement uses TRBV5-1 and TRBJ1-4; no definite D call. Germline V gene sequence: CDR1 SGHRS, CDR2 YFSETQ. The CDR3 sequence is 14 residues long. V gave up 7 bases and J gave up 0 bases, with 10 bases separating them. CDR3 sequence: CASRSTPTNEKLFF. The CDR3 DNA reads as TGCGCCAGCCGGAGTACTCCAACTAATGAAAAACTGTTTTTT. Drawing the rest from reference TRBV5-1 and TRBJ1-4, the complete variable domain is KAGVTQTPRYLIKTRGQQVTLSCSPISGHRSVSWYQQTPGQGLQFLFEYFSETQRNKGNFPGRFSGRQFSNSRSEMNVSTLELGDSALYLCASRSTPTNEKLFFGSGTQLSVL.

The chain couples TRBV25-1 to TRBJ1-1; D gene uncertain. V lost 6 bases, J lost 7 bases, and 9 bases lay in between. The CDR3 contains 11 residues. Germline-derived CDR1 and CDR2 are MGHDK and SYGVNS. For the CDR3, the DNA is TGTGCCAGCAGGTGGGGTCTTGAAGCTTTCTTT. It specifies CASRWGLEAFF.

This sequence joins TRBV19 and TRBJ1-5; 8 bases map to TRBD1. Germline V gene data show CDR1 as LNHDA and CDR2 as SQIVND (reference sequence). The trim removed 6 bases at V and 7 bases at J, leaving 11 bases unmatched. The CDR3 is 15 residues long. DNA for the CDR3: TGTGCCAGTAGGACAGGGGAACTTCTCGACCAGCCCCAGCATTTT. Residues: CASRTGELLDQPQHF.

With regard to this clone: This same CDR3 is encoded by further DNA sequences in the sample. The chain employs TRBV18 and TRBJ2-7; 9 bases are a match to TRBD2. V dropped 2 bases and J dropped 4; count of bases not matched to a gene: 6. Germline V gives CDR1 KGHSH, CDR2 LQKENI. The CDR3 is made up of 15 amino acids. CDR3 sequence reads: CASSPGAGGRYEQYF. DNA for the CDR3: TGTGCCAGCTCACCAGGCGCGGGGGGGAGATACGAGCAGTACTTC.

The chain is built from TRBV18 and TRBJ2-5; D remains unclear. Germline V lookup: CDR1 KGHSH, CDR2 LQKENI. V gave up 3 bases and J gave up 7 bases, with 18 bases separating them. The CDR3 runs 15 residues. Here the CDR3 reads CASSPGWQSHPTQYF. CDR3 in DNA: TGTGCCAGCTCACCGGGCTGGCAGAGCCATCCGACCCAGTACTTC. Drawing the rest from reference TRBV18 and TRBJ2-5, the complete variable domain is NAGVMQNPRHLVRRRGQEARLRCSPMKGHSHVYWYRQLPEEGLKFMVYLQKENIIDESGMPKERFSAEFPKEGPSILRIQQVVRGDSAAYFCASSPGWQSHPTQYFGPGTRLLVL.

This chain uses TRBV18 with TRBJ2-2; 8 nucleotides align to TRBD2. Germline V gives CDR1 KGHSH, CDR2 LQKENI. Trimming removed 5 bases from V and 2 bases from J; junction bases left unmatched: 7. This CDR3 has 16 residues. The CDR3: CASSYTSGDNTGELFF. The CDR3 nucleotides read TGTGCCAGCTCATACACTAGCGGAGATAACACCGGGGAGCTGTTTTTT. The whole variable domain, filled in from reference TRBV18 and TRBJ2-2, reads NAGVMQNPRHLVRRRGQEARLRCSPMKGHSHVYWYRQLPEEGLKFMVYLQKENIIDESGMPKERFSAEFPKEGPSILRIQQVVRGDSAAYFCASSYTSGDNTGELFFGEGSRLTVL.

The chain recombines TRBV19 with TRBJ2-1; TRBD1 matches 9 bases. CDR1 is LNHDA and CDR2 is SQIVND in the germline V gene (reference sequence). Unmatched junction bases numbered 2, after V lost 5 bases and J lost 0 bases. The length of the CDR3 is 15 residues. CDR3 sequence (DNA): TGTGCCAGTAGTTCGACAGGGGGCTCCTACAATGAGCAGTTCTTC. The encoded protein is CASSSTGGSYNEQFF.

As concerns this clone: The identical CDR3 is also encoded by other nucleotide sequences in the sample. The V and J genes are TRBV5-1 and TRBJ2-5; 8 nucleotides match TRBD1. With V trimmed by 0 bases and J by 5 bases, 3 bases remained unmatched. The germline gives CDR1 SGHRS, CDR2 YFSETQ. The CDR3 has 14 residues. The CDR3 sequence is CASSLGTGGETQYF. The CDR3 bases are TGCGCCAGCAGCTTGGGAACAGGGGGGGAGACCCAGTACTTC.